The rows below give T cell receptor beta chains drawn from one sample of a study of identical twins. Using its own MiXCR run on the 5' RACE reads, TCRdb lists one record per CDR3 protein. The sample holds fewer than 550,000 distinct CDR3 sequences, roughly 15% seen once. The same specimen was also included in a second study, on yellow fever vaccine responses in identical twins.

The material sequenced was CD4+ T cells sorted from blood. These receptors came from a woman aged 18 to 35 in good health. Both conserved end residues are part of each CDR3. A D gene is named only where the DNA matches it firmly. A clone size is listed for some rows: how often the clone was seen (once, few, many), or a class if it is expanded.

TRBV20-1	TRBD2	TRBJ2-5	few	TGCAGTGCTCCGCTAGCGGGGGGCCAAGAGACCCAGTACTTC	CSAPLAGGQETQYF
TRBV5-1	-	TRBJ2-2	-	TGCGCCAGCACGGTAGGGAACCGGGACACCGGGGAGCTGTTTTTT	CASTVGNRDTGELFF
TRBV20-1	TRBD1	TRBJ1-2	-	TGCAGTGCTAGACAGGGGGAAACTTATGGCTACACCTTC	CSARQGETYGYTF
TRBV20-1	TRBD2	TRBJ2-1	few	TGCAGTGCTAGAGATCATTCTAGCGGGGGGTTTGAGCAGTTCTTC	CSARDHSSGGFEQFF
TRBV5-1	-	TRBJ2-1	-	TGCGCCAGCAGCCCGCTAGGCTTTTTCAATGAGCAGTTCTTC	CASSPLGFFNEQFF
TRBV20-1	TRBD1	TRBJ1-4	-	TGCAGTGCCCGGACAGGCGAAAAACTGTTTTTT	CSARTGEKLFF
TRBV6-1	-	TRBJ1-2	-	TGTGCCAGCACCCAGGGGTGGGGGAACTATGGCTACACCTTC	CASTQGWGNYGYTF
TRBV5-8	TRBD1	TRBJ1-5	few	TGTGCCAGCAGCTTTAGACAGGGGGCAAGTGGGAAACAGCCCCAGCATTTT	CASSFRQGASGKQPQHF
TRBV2	TRBD1	TRBJ1-1	few	TGTGCCAGCAAGAGGGACAGATTGAACACTGAAGCTTTCTTT	CASKRDRLNTEAFF
TRBV5-5	TRBD2	TRBJ2-3	-	TGTGCCAGCGGTTACGGCGGGAGTTCAGATACGCAGTATTTT	CASGYGGSSDTQYF
TRBV20-1	-	TRBJ2-3	-	TGCAGTGCCAGCACTGGGGGTAAGGGGGATACGCAGTATTTT	CSASTGGKGDTQYF
TRBV20-1	-	TRBJ2-5	-	TGCAGTGCTAGAGAGCCGGGCGAGGGGCTCGGGACCCAGTACTTC	CSAREPGEGLGTQYF
TRBV3-1	TRBD2	TRBJ2-5	few	TGTGCCAGCAGCCAAGGTCCGGCGGGGGGTGGTCAAGAGACCCAGTACTTC	CASSQGPAGGGQETQYF
TRBV10-2	TRBD2	TRBJ2-2	-	TGCGCCAGCAGTGTATTACGGGAGGGGACCGGGGAGCTGTTTTTT	CASSVLREGTGELFF
TRBV2	TRBD1	TRBJ1-4	-	TGTGCCAGCAATCCGACAGGGGCTAATGAAAAACTGTTTTTT	CASNPTGANEKLFF
TRBV20-1	TRBD2	TRBJ2-7	-	TGCAGTGCTCGGGCGGGGGGTACCTACGAGCAGTACTTC	CSARAGGTYEQYF
TRBV5-1	-	TRBJ2-1	few	TGCGCCAGCAGCCCTATAGTGTGGGGGGCCGTTGAGCAGTTCTTC	CASSPIVWGAVEQFF
TRBV5-1	TRBD2	TRBJ2-7	few	TGCGCCAGCAGAACCGGGACTAGCGGGAGGGCCTACGAGCAGTACTTC	CASRTGTSGRAYEQYF
TRBV15	-	TRBJ1-1	few	TGTGCCACCAGCCGGGGGGGTTTGATCACTGAAGCTTTCTTT	CATSRGGLITEAFF
TRBV7-9	-	TRBJ2-3	-	TGTACCAGCAGCTTAGACATGAAAGGGGATACGCAGTATTTT	CTSSLDMKGDTQYF
TRBV20-1	-	TRBJ2-2	-	TGCAGTGCTAATGAGGGAACCGGGGAGCTGTTTTTT	CSANEGTGELFF
TRBV10-3	-	TRBJ2-5	-	TGTGCCATCAGTGTGGGCGGGGCCCAAGAGACCCAGTACTTC	CAISVGGAQETQYF
TRBV2	-	TRBJ2-2	few	TGTGCCAGCAGTGGACAAGTCCCCGGGGAGCTGTTTTTT	CASSGQVPGELFF
TRBV9	-	TRBJ2-7	once	TGTGCCAGCAGCGTAAGTGGGGGTGGCTACGAGCAGTACTTC	CASSVSGGGYEQYF
TRBV3-1	TRBD2	TRBJ2-7	-	TGTGCCAGCAGCCGTGGACTAGCGGACCTCTACGAGCAGTACTTC	CASSRGLADLYEQYF
TRBV7-9	-	TRBJ1-1	many	TGTGCCAGCAGCCCTCTTGGGGGTCCTGAAGCTTTCTTT	CASSPLGGPEAFF
TRBV15	-	TRBJ1-1	-	TGTGCCACCAGCAGAGTTTATCAGGGGCTCGCTGAAGCTTTCTTT	CATSRVYQGLAEAFF
TRBV2	TRBD1	TRBJ1-2	-	TGTGCCAGCCAGACAGGGTCATCTAACTATGGCTACACCTTC	CASQTGSSNYGYTF
TRBV14	TRBD2	TRBJ2-1	few	TGTGCCAGCAGCGCCCGGCGGGGGGAGCAGTTCTTC	CASSARRGEQFF
TRBV20-1	TRBD2	TRBJ2-2	-	TGCAGTGCTAGGGCCAAGCGGGGGGTCACCGGGGAGCTGTTTTTT	CSARAKRGVTGELFF
TRBV13	-	TRBJ1-1	-	TGTGCCAGCAGCTCCTGGGGTGCAAACACTGAAGCTTTCTTT	CASSSWGANTEAFF
TRBV5-1	TRBD2	TRBJ2-1	-	TGCGCCAGCAGCTTGGGGAGCGGGGGGATGACAGAGCAGTTCTTC	CASSLGSGGMTEQFF
TRBV6-1	-	TRBJ2-1	-	TGTGCCAGCAACCAGGAAGGTAGCGGATACAATGAGCAGTTCTTC	CASNQEGSGYNEQFF
TRBV6-1	TRBD2	TRBJ2-2	few	TGTGCCACCTCCGGACTAGGCGTTAACACCGGGGAGCTGTTTTTT	CATSGLGVNTGELFF
TRBV28	TRBD2	TRBJ2-3	few	TGTGCCAGCAGTTTATCGGGACTAGCGGGAGGGCCTGGGAGCACAGATACGCAGTATTTT	CASSLSGLAGGPGSTDTQYF
TRBV9	-	TRBJ2-5	-	TGTGCCAGCAGCGAACAGGGAATTGAGACCCAGTACTTC	CASSEQGIETQYF
TRBV20-1	-	TRBJ2-3	few	TGCAGTGCGAGCCCGGGACTCATAACAGATACGCAGTATTTT	CSASPGLITDTQYF
TRBV12-3/TRBV12-4	-	TRBJ2-5	-	TGTGCCAGCACCCCTCGGGGCTCACACACCCAGTACTTC	CASTPRGSHTQYF
TRBV28	-	TRBJ2-1	-	TGTGCCAGCAGAACCGGCGACCTCTCCTACAATGAGCAGTTCTTC	CASRTGDLSYNEQFF
TRBV7-2	-	TRBJ2-1	few	TGTGCCAGCAGCTTAACGTATGAGCAGTTCTTC	CASSLTYEQFF
TRBV12-3/TRBV12-4	TRBD1	TRBJ1-2	-	TGTGCCAGCAGGGTCACAGGGGTTGTAGGCTATGGCTACACCTTC	CASRVTGVVGYGYTF
TRBV7-9	-	TRBJ1-1	few	TGTGCCAGCAGCTTACGGCCGCAAAGGTTGAACACTGAAGCTTTCTTT	CASSLRPQRLNTEAFF
TRBV28	-	TRBJ2-1	-	TGTGCCAGCAGCGACAGAACGTCCTACAATGAGCAGTTCTTC	CASSDRTSYNEQFF
TRBV12-3/TRBV12-4	-	TRBJ2-1	many	TGTGCCAGCAGTTCACACGGGACTGGGTCGTTCTTC	CASSSHGTGSFF
TRBV4-1	TRBD2	TRBJ2-1	few	TGCGCCAGCAGCCAAGTGATACTAGCGGGGGCCAATGAGCAGTTCTTC	CASSQVILAGANEQFF
TRBV12-3/TRBV12-4	-	TRBJ1-3	-	TGTGCCAGCAGCCCTTCAGGAAGAAACACCATATATTTT	CASSPSGRNTIYF
TRBV14	-	TRBJ1-2	-	TGTGCCAGCAGCCAAGCAGGGGTCCGTGGCTACACCTTC	CASSQAGVRGYTF
TRBV27	-	TRBJ2-1	-	TGTGCCAGCAGCCCGTCACCTTACAATGAGCAGTTCTTC	CASSPSPYNEQFF
TRBV19	-	TRBJ2-1	-	TGTGCCAGTAGTATAGGGGCCCCCACCCAGCAGTTCTTC	CASSIGAPTQQFF
TRBV7-9	-	TRBJ2-3	-	TGTGCCAGCAGCTTGGGATTAAACACAGATACGCAGTATTTT	CASSLGLNTDTQYF